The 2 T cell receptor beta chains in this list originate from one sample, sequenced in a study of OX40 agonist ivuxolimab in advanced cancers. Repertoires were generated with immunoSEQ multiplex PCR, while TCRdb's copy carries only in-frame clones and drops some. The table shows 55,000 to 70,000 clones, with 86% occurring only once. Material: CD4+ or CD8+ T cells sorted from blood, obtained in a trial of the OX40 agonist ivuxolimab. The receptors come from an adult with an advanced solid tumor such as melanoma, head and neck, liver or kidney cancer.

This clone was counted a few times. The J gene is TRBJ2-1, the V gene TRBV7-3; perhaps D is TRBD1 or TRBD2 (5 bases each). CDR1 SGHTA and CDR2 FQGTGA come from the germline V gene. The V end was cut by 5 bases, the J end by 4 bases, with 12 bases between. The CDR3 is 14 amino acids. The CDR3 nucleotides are TGTGCCAGCAGCGTAGGGAGACAGTACAATGAGCAGTTCTTC. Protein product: CASSVGRQYNEQFF.

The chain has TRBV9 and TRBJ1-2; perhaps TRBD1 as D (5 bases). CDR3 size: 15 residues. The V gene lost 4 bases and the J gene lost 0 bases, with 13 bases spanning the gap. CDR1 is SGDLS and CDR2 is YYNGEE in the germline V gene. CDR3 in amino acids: CASSPRQTANYGYTF. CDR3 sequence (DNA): TGTGCCAGCAGCCCCCGTCAGACAGCTAACTATGGCTACACCTTC.